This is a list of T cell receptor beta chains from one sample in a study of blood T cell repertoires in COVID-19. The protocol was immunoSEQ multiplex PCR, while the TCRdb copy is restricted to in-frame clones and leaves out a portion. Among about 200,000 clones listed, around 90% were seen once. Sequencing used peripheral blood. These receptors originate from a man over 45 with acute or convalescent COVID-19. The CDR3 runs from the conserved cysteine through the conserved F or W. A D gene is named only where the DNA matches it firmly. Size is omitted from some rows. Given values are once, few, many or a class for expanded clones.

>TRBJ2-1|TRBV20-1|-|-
CSASFSAYNEQFF
TGCAGTGCTAGTTTCTCAGCGTACAATGAGCAGTTCTTC
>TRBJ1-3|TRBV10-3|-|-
CAISISAAGNTIYF
TGTGCCATCAGTATATCGGCGGCTGGAAACACCATATATTTT
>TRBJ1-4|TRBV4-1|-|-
CASSPRGVGEKLFF
TGCGCCAGCAGCCCCCGCGGGGTGGGAGAAAAACTGTTTTTT
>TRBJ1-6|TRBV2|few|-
CASTATGSSYNSPLHF
TGTGCCAGCACAGCCACAGGGAGCTCCTATAATTCACCCCTCCACTTT
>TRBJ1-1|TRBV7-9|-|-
CASSLTQNTEAFF
TGTGCCAGCAGCTTGACACAGAACACTGAAGCTTTCTTT
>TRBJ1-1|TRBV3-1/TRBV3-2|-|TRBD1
CASSQDPGQGVYDTEAFF
TGTGCCAGCAGCCAAGACCCCGGACAGGGGGTGTATGACACTGAAGCTTTCTTT
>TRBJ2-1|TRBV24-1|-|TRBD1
CATTPVLKTGRTDRDSKNEQFF
TGTGCGACCACCCCCGTTCTAAAGACGGGAAGGACGGATCGGGACAGCAAGAATGAGCAGTTCTTC
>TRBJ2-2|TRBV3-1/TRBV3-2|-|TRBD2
CASSLTRTSGELFF
TGTGCCAGCAGCCTCACGCGGACTAGCGGGGAGCTGTTTTTT
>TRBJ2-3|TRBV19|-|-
CASSYSRRTDSTDTQYF
TGTGCCAGTAGTTATTCCAGAAGGACAGACTCCACAGATACGCAGTATTTT
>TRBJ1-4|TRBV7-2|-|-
CASSSRSKTAGNEKLFF
TGTGCCAGCAGCTCTCGAAGTAAGACAGCGGGTAATGAAAAACTGTTTTTT
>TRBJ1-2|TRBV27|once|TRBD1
CASSTNRGEHYGYTF
TGTGCCAGCAGCACAAACAGGGGGGAGCATTATGGCTACACCTTC
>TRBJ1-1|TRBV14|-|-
CASSQAGAEAFF
TGTGCCAGCAGCCAAGCCGGGGCTGAAGCTTTCTTT
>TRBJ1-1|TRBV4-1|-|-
CASSQPPGRHENTEAFF
TGCGCCAGCAGCCAACCACCAGGCCGACACGAAAACACTGAAGCTTTCTTT
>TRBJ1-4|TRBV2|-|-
CASRAQGINEKLFF
TGTGCCAGCAGGGCTCAGGGGATTAATGAAAAACTGTTTTTT
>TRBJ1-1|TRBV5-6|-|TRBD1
CASSLLGQGVNTEAFF
TGTGCCAGCAGCTTGTTAGGACAGGGGGTAAACACTGAAGCTTTCTTT
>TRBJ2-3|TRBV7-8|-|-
CASSPRAGVEADTQYF
TGTGCCAGCAGCCCCCGCGCCGGGGTGGAGGCGGATACGCAGTATTTT
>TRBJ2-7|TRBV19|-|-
CASTGDGSSYEQYF
TGTGCCAGCACGGGGGACGGAAGCTCCTACGAGCAGTACTTC
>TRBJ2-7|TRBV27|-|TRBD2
CASSLRGSEQYF
TGTGCCAGCAGTTTGCGGGGGAGCGAGCAGTACTTC
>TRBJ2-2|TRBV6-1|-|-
CASSDRGGVYIGELFF
TGTGCCAGCAGTGACCGGGGCGGGGTATATATCGGGGAGCTGTTTTTT
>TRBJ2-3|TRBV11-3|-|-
CASSLVLADTQYF
TGTGCCAGCAGCTTAGTACTAGCTGATACGCAGTATTTT
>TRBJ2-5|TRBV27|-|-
CASSFRGGETQYF
TGTGCCAGCAGTTTCAGGGGTGGAGAGACCCAGTACTTC
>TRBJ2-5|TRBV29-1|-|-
CSVGGPGETQYF
TGCAGCGTTGGAGGGCCAGGAGAGACCCAGTACTTC
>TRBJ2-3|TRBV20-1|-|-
CSASRLVAQDTQYF
TGCAGTGCTAGTAGACTAGTCGCCCAGGATACGCAGTATTTT
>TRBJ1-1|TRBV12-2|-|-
CASRLTPGPRGTEAFF
TGTGCAAGTCGCTTAACCCCGGGGCCCCGGGGGACTGAAGCTTTCTTT
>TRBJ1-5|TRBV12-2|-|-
CASRSPVQLIVNNQPQHF
TGTGCAAGTCGCTCCCCGGTACAGTTGATAGTGAACAATCAGCCCCAGCATTTT
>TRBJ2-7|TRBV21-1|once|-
CASSKVGELPYEQYF
TGTGCCAGCAGCAAAGTGGGCGAACTCCCCTACGAGCAGTACTTC
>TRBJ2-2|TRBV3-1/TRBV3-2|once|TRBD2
CASSDFGLAGVSGELFF
TGTGCCAGCAGCGACTTCGGACTAGCGGGAGTATCCGGGGAGCTGTTTTTT
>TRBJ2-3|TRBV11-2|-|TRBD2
CASSLDGGVGAQYF
TGTGCCAGCAGCTTAGACGGGGGGGTCGGAGCGCAGTATTTT
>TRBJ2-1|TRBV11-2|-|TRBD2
CASSLAGGAYNEQFF
TGTGCCAGCAGCTTAGCGGGGGGGGCATACAATGAGCAGTTCTTC
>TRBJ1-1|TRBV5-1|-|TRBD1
CASSLAGQDNTEAFF
TGCGCCAGCAGCTTGGCCGGACAGGACAACACTGAAGCTTTCTTT
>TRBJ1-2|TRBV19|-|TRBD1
CASRARDRLLYGYTF
TGTGCCAGTAGGGCCCGGGACAGACTACTCTATGGCTACACCTTC
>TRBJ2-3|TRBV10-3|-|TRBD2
CAIRGTNLYTDTQYF
TGTGCCATCAGAGGGACTAACCTATACACAGATACGCAGTATTTT
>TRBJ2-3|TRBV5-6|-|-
CASSLPWDNLQDTQYF
TGTGCCAGCAGCCTGCCGTGGGACAACCTTCAAGATACGCAGTATTTT
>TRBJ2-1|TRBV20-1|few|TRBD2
CSASLAGARGNEQFF
TGCAGTGCTAGTCTTGCGGGAGCGCGGGGCAATGAGCAGTTCTTC
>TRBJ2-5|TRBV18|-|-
CASSPPNIQETQYF
TGTGCCAGCTCACCACCCAACATACAAGAGACCCAGTACTTC
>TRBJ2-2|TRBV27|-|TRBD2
CASSLSTSGTGELFF
TGTGCCAGCAGTTTATCGACTAGCGGAACCGGGGAGCTGTTTTTT
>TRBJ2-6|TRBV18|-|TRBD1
CASSPGQALSGANVLTF
TGTGCCAGCTCACCGGGACAGGCCCTATCTGGGGCCAACGTCCTGACTTTC
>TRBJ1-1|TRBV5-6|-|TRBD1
CASSPPNRGQEAFF
TGTGCCAGCAGCCCTCCGAACAGGGGGCAAGAAGCTTTCTTT
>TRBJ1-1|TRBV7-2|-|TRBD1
CASSLTGESGTEAFF
TGTGCCAGCAGCCTAACAGGGGAATCGGGAACTGAAGCTTTCTTT
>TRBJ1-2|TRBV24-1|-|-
CATSDLSGNYGYTF
TGTGCCACCAGTGATTTGTCAGGCAACTATGGCTACACCTTC
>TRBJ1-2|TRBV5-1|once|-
CASSYGTRGNYGYTF
TGCGCCAGCAGCTACGGGACACGGGGCAACTATGGCTACACCTTC
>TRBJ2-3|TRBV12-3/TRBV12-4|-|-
CASRRGDTQYF
TGTGCCAGCAGAAGAGGGGATACGCAGTATTTT
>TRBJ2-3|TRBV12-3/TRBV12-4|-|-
CASRQTDTDTQYF
TGTGCCAGCAGGCAGACAGACACAGATACGCAGTATTTT
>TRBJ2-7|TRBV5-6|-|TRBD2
CASSLWASGRGGEQYF
TGTGCCAGCAGCTTGTGGGCTAGCGGGAGGGGAGGCGAGCAGTACTTC
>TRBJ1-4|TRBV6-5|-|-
CASRRTVGNEKLFF
TGTGCCAGCAGGAGGACAGTAGGTAATGAAAAACTGTTTTTT
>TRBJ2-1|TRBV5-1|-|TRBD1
CASSIRTGGPRSYNEQFF
TGCGCCAGCAGCATTAGGACAGGGGGCCCTCGCTCCTACAATGAGCAGTTCTTC
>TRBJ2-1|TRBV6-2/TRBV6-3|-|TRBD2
CASSYPSETSGGAGPEQFF
TGTGCCAGCAGTTACCCGAGTGAGACTAGCGGGGGGGCCGGTCCTGAGCAGTTCTTC
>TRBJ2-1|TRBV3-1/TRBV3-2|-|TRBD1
CASSPLGQEQFF
TGTGCCAGCAGCCCCTTGGGACAGGAGCAGTTCTTC